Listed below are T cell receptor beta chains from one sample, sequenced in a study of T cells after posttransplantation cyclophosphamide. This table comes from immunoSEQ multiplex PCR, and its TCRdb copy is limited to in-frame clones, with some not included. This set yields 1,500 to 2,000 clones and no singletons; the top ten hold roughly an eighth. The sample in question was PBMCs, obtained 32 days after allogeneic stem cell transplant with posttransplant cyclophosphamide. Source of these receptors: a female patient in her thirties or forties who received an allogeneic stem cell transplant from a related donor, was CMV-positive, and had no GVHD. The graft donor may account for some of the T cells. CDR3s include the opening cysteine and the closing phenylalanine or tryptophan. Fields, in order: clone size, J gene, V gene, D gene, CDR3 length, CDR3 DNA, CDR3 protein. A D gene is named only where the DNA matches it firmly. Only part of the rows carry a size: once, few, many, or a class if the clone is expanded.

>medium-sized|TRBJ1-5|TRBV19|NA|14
TGTGCCAGTAGTATCAGAATCGGGAATCAGCCCCAGCATTTT
CASSIRIGNQPQHF
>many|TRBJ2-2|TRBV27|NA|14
TGTGCCAGCAGTTTATATACAGCCACCGGGGAGCTGTTTTTT
CASSLYTATGELFF
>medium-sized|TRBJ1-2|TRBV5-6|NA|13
TGTGCCAGCAGCTTGGAGGCAGACTATGGCTACACCTTC
CASSLEADYGYTF
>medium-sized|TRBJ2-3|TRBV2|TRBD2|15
TGTGCCAGCATTCGGGGCGGGGGGGCTGGAAATACGCAGTATTTT
CASIRGGGAGNTQYF
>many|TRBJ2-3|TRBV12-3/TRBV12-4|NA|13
TGTGCCAGCACCGCAACCCCGGGAGATACGCAGTATTTT
CASTATPGDTQYF
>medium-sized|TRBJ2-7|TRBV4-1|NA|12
TGCGCCAGCAGCCAACCCAGCTACGAGCAGTACTTC
CASSQPSYEQYF
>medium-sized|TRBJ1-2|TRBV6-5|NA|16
TGTGCCAGCAGTTATCTATCCGGGTCTTCTAACTATGGCTACACCTTC
CASSYLSGSSNYGYTF
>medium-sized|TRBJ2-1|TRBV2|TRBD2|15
TGTGCCAGCTTCGGGTGGCGGGGGGTGAGAAATGAGCAGTTCTTC
CASFGWRGVRNEQFF
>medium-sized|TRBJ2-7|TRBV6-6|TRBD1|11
TGTACCACAGGGGGTTCCTACGAGCAGTACTTC
CTTGGSYEQYF
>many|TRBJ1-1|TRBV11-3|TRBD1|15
TGTGCCAGCAGCTGGGGGACAGGGCCGAACACTGAAGCTTTCTTT
CASSWGTGPNTEAFF
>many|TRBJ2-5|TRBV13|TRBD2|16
TGTGCCAGCAGCCCCACGGAGCGGGGGGACCAAGAGACCCAGTACTTC
CASSPTERGDQETQYF
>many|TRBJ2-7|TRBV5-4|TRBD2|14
TGTGCCAGCAGAAGGAGCGGGGGTTCCTACGAGCAGTACTTC
CASRRSGGSYEQYF
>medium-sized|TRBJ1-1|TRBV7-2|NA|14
TGTGCCAGCAGCTTAGCGCCGGGGGGCACTGAAGCTTTCTTT
CASSLAPGGTEAFF
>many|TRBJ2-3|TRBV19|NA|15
TGTGCCAGTTCCCCGGACAAGTCGAGCACAGATACGCAGTATTTT
CASSPDKSSTDTQYF
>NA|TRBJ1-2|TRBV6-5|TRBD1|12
TGTGCCAGCACGGGACAGTTGGATGGCTACACCTTC
CASTGQLDGYTF
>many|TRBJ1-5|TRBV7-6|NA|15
TGTGCCAGCAGCTTAACGGGGGGCAGCAATCAGCCCCAGCATTTT
CASSLTGGSNQPQHF
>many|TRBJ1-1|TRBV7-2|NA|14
TGTGCCCGCAGCTTAAGGGTTGTACCGACCGAAGCTTTCTTT
CARSLRVVPTEAFF
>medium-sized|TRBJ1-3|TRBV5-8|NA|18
TGTGCCAGCAGCTCTGACAGGCTTTTTGCATACTCTGGAAACACCATATATTTT
CASSSDRLFAYSGNTIYF
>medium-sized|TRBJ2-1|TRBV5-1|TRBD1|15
TGCGCCAGCAGGGTCACGGGACAGGGTCGCAATGAGCAGTTCTTC
CASRVTGQGRNEQFF
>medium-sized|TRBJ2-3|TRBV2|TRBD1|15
TGTGCCAGCAGTGAGGGACAGGGAATCGCAGATACGCAGTATTTT
CASSEGQGIADTQYF
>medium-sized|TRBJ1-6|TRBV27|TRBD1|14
TGTGCCAGCAGTCCGGGACAGTTAAATTCACCCCTCCACTTT
CASSPGQLNSPLHF
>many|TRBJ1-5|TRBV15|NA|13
TGTGCCACCAGTACTTATAGCAATCAGCCCCAGCATTTT
CATSTYSNQPQHF
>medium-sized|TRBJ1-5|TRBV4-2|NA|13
TGTGCCAGCAGCCGAGGGGGGGATCAGCCCCAGCATTTT
CASSRGGDQPQHF
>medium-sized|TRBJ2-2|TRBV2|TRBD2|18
TGTGCCAGCCACCGCAGGCCCCGGACTAGGTTGAACACCGGGGAGCTGTTTTTT
CASHRRPRTRLNTGELFF
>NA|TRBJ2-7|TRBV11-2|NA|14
TGTGCCAGCAGCTTACCGGGACAACCCTACGAGCAGTACTTC
CASSLPGQPYEQYF
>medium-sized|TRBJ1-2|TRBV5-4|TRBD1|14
TGTGCCAGCAGCCCCTTACAGGGGGCAGATGGCTACACCTTC
CASSPLQGADGYTF
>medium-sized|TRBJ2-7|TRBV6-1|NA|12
TGTGCCAGCAGTGAAAGGTGGTCCGAGCAGTACTTC
CASSERWSEQYF